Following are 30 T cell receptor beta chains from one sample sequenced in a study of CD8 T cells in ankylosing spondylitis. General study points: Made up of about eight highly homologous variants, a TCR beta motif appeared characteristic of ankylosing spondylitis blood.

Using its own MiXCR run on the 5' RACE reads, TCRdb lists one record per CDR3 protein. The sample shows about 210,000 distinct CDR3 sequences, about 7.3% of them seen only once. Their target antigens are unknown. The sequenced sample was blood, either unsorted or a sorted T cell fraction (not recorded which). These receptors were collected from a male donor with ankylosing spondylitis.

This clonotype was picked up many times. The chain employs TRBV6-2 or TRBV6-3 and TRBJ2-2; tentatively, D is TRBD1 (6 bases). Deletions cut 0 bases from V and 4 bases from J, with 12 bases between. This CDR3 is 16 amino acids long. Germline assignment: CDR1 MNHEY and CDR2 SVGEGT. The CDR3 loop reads CASSYSRWTATGELFF. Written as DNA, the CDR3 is TGTGCCAGCAGTTACTCCCGTTGGACAGCCACCGGGGAGCTGTTTTTT.

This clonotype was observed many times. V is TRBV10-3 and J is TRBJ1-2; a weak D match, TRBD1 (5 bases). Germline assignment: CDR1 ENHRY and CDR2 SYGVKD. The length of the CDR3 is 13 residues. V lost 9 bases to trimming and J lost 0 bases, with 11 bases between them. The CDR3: CAIRDVANYGYTF. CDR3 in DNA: TGTGCCATACGGGACGTAGCTAACTATGGCTACACCTTC.

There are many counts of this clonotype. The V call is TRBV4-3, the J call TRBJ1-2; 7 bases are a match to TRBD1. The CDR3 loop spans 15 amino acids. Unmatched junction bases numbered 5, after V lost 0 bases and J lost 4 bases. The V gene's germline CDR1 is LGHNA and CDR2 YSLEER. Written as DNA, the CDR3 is TGCGCCAGCAGCCAAGACCAGGGGACAGCCTATGGCTACACCTTC. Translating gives CASSQDQGTAYGYTF.

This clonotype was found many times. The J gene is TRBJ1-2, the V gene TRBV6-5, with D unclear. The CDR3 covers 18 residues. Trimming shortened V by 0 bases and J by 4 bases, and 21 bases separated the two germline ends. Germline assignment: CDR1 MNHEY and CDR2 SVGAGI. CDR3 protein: CASSYSNRAMKWGYGYTF. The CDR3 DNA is TGTGCCAGCAGTTACTCAAACCGTGCGATGAAATGGGGCTATGGCTACACCTTC.

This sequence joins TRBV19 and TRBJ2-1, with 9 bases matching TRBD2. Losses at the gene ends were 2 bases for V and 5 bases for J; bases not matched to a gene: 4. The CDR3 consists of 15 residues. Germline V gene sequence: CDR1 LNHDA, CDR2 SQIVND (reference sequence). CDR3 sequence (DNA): TGTGCCAGTAGTATAATGGCGGGAGGGGACAATGAGCAGTTCTTC. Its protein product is CASSIMAGGDNEQFF. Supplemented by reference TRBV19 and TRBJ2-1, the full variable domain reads DGGITQSPKYLFRKEGQNVTLSCEQNLNHDAMYWYRQDPGQGLRLIYYSQIVNDFQKGDIAEGYSVSREKKESFPLTVTSAQKNPTAFYLCASSIMAGGDNEQFFGPGTRLTVL.

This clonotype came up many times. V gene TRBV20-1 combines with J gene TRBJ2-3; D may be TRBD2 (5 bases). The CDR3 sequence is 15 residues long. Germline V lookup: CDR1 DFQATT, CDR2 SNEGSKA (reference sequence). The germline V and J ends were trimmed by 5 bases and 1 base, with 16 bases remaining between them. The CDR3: CSAPETGIRTDTQYF. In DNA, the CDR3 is TGCAGTGCTCCCGAGACGGGGATTCGCACAGATACGCAGTATTTT.

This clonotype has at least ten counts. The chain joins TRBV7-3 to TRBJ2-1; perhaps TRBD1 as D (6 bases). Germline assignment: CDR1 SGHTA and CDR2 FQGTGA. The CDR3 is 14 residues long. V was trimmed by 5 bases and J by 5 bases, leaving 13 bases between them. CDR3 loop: CASSLGGDHNEQFF. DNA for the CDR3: TGTGCCAGCAGCCTAGGGGGAGATCACAATGAGCAGTTCTTC.

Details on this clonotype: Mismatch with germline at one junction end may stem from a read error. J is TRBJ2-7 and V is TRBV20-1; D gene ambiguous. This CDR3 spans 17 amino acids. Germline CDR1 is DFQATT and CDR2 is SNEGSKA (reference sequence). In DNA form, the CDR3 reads TGCTGTGCTAGAGATCCCGACGGTAGGCGGAGCTCCTACGAGCAGTACTTC. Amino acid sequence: CCARDPDGRRSSYEQYF.

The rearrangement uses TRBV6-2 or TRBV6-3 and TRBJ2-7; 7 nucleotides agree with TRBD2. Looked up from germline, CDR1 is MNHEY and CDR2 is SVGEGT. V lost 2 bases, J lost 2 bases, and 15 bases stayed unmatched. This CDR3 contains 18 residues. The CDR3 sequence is CASSYGRGFDHRAYEQYF. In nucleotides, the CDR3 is TGTGCCAGCAGTTACGGGAGGGGTTTCGATCATAGGGCCTACGAGCAGTACTTC.

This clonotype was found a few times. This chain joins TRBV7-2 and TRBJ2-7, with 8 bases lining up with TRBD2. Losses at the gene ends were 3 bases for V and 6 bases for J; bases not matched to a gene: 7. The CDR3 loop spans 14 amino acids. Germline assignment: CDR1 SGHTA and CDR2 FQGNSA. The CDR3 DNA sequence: TGTGCCAGCAGCTTGGGCGGGAGGAGGAGCGAGCAGTACTTC. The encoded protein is CASSLGGRRSEQYF.

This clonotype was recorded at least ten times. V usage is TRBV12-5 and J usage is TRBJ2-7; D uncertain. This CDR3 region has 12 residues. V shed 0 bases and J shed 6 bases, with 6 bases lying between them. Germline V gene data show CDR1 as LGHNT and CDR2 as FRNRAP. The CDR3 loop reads CASGLVPGEQYF. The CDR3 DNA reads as TGTGCTAGTGGTTTGGTACCGGGCGAGCAGTACTTC.

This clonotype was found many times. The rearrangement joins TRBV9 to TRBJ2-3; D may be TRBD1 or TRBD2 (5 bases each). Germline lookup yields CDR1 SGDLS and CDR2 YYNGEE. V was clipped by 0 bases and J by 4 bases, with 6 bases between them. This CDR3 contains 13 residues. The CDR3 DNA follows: TGTGCCAGCAGCGTAGGGGGGTCAGATACGCAGTATTTT. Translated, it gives CASSVGGSDTQYF.

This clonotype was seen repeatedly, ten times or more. CDR3 in DNA: TGCGCCAGCAGCCAAGAACACAGCTCTGGGGCCAACGTCCTGACTTTC. This encodes CASSQEHSSGANVLTF. This chain uses TRBV4-3 with TRBJ2-6; no definite D call. This CDR3 comprises 16 residues. The V gene lost 0 bases and the J gene lost 0 bases, with 6 bases spanning the gap. Germline V lookup: CDR1 LGHNA, CDR2 YSLEER.

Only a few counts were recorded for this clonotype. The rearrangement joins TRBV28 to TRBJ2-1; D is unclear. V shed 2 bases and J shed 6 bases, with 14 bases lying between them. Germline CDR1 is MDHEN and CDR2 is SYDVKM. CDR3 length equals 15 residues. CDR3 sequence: CASSLNYNSGNEQFF. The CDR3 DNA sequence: TGTGCCAGCAGTTTAAATTATAATTCCGGCAATGAGCAGTTCTTC.

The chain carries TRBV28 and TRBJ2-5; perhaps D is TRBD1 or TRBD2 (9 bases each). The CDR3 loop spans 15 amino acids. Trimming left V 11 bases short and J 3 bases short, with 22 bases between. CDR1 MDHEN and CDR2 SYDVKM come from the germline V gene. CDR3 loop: CAAAGGTGTEETQYF. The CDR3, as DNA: TGTGCCGCCGCGGGAGGGACAGGGACTGAAGAGACCCAGTACTTC.

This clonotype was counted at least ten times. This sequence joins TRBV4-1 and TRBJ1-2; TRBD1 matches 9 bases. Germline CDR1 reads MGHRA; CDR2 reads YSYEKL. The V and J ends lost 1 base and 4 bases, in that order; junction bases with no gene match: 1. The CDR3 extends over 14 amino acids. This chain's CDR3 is CASSQADRGYGYTF. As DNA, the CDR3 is TGCGCCAGCAGCCAAGCGGACAGGGGCTATGGCTACACCTTC.

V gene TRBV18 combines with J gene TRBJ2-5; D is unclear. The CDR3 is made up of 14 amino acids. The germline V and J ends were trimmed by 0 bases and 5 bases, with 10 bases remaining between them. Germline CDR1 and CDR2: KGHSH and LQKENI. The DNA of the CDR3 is TGTGCCAGCTCACCACCGATTGGGTGGGAGACCCAGTACTTC. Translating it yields CASSPPIGWETQYF.

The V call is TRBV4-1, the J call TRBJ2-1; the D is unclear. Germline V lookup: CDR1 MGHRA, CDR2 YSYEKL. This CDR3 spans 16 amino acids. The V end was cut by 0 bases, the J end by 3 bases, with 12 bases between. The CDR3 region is CASSQEWVFDYNEQFF. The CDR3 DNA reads TGCGCCAGCAGCCAAGAGTGGGTTTTCGACTACAATGAGCAGTTCTTC.

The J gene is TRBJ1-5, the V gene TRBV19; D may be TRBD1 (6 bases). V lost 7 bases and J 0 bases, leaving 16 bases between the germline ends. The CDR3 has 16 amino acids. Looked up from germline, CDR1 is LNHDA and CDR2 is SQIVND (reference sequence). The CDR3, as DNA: TGTGCCAGTAACATACAGGGCCCGTATAGCAATCAGCCCCAGCATTTT. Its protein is CASNIQGPYSNQPQHF.

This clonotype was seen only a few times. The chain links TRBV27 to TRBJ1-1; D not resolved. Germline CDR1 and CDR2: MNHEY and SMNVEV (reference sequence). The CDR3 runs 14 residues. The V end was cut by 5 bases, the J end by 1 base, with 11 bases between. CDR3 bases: TGTGCCAGCAGTCCCCGGGAGGCGAACACTGAAGCTTTCTTT. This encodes CASSPREANTEAFF.

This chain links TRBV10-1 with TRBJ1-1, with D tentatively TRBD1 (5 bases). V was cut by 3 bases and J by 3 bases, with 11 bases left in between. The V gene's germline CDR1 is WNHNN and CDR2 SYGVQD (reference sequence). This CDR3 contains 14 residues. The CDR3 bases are TGCGCCAGCAGTGATCCAGGGCTGGACACTGAAGCTTTCTTT. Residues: CASSDPGLDTEAFF.

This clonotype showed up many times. The CDR3 spells CASSLRGDTEAFF. The CDR3 coding sequence is TGTGCCAGCAGCTTAAGAGGAGACACTGAAGCTTTCTTT. The chain combines TRBV11-2 with TRBJ1-1; no definite D call. Germline CDR1 is SGHAT and CDR2 is FQNNGV. V was clipped by 2 bases and J by 3 bases, with 7 bases between them. There are 13 residues in the CDR3.

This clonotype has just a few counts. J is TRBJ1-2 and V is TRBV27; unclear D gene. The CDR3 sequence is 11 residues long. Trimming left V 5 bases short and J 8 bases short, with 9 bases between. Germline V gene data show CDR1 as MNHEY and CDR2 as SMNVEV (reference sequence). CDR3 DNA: TGTGCCAGCAGTCCCCCGGGCGGCTACACCTTC. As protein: CASSPPGGYTF.

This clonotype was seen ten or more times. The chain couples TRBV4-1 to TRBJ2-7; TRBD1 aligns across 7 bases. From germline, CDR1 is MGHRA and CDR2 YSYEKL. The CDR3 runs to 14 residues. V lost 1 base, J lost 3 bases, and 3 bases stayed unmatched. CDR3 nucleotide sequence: TGCGCCAGCAGCCAAGTACAGGGGTACTACGAGCAGTACTTC. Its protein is CASSQVQGYYEQYF.

The CDR3 DNA is TGTGCCAGCAGCTTAGAACTTAGCGGGGGAGCAACCGGGGAGCTGTTTTTT. Translated: CASSLELSGGATGELFF. The gene calls are TRBV11-2 and TRBJ2-2, with 9 bases lining up with TRBD2. CDR3 length: 17 amino acids. Unmatched junction bases numbered 7, after V lost 0 bases and J lost 5 bases. CDR1 SGHAT and CDR2 FQNNGV come from the germline V gene.

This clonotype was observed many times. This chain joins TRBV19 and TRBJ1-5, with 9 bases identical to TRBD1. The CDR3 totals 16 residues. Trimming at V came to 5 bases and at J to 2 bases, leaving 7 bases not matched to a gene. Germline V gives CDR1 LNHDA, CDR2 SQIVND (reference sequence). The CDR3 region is CASSFSQGAGNQPQHF. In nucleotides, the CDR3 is TGTGCCAGTAGTTTCTCACAGGGGGCAGGCAATCAGCCCCAGCATTTT.

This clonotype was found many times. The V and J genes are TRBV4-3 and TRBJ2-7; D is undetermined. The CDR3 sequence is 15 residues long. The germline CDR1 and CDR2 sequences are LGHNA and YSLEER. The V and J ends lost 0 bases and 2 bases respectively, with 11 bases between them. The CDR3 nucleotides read TGCGCCAGCAGCCAAGAACGAGACTGGGCCTACGAGCAGTACTTC. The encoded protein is CASSQERDWAYEQYF.

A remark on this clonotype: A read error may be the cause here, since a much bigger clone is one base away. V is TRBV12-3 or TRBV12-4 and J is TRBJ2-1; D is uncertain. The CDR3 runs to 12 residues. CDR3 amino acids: CGSSALWYEQFF. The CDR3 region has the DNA TGTGGCAGCAGTGCTCTTTGGTATGAGCAGTTCTTC.

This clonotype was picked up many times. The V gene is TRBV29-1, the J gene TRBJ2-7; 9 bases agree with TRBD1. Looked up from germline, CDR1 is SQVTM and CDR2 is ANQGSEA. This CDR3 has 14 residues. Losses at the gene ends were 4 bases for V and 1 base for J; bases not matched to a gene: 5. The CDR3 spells CSVVGTGTSYEQYF. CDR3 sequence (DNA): TGCAGCGTTGTCGGGACAGGGACGTCCTACGAGCAGTACTTC.

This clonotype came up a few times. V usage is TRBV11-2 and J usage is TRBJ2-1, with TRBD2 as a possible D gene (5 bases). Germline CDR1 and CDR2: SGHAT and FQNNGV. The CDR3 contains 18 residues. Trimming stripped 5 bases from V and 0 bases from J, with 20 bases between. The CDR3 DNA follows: TGTGCCAGCAGCCCACTCCTGGGAATAGCGCACTCCTACAATGAGCAGTTCTTC. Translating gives CASSPLLGIAHSYNEQFF. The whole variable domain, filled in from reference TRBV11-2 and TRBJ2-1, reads EAGVAQSPRYKIIEKRQSVAFWCNPISGHATLYWYQQILGQGPKLLIQFQNNGVVDDSQLPKDRFSAERLKGVDSTLKIQPAKLEDSAVYLCASSPLLGIAHSYNEQFFGPGTRLTVL.